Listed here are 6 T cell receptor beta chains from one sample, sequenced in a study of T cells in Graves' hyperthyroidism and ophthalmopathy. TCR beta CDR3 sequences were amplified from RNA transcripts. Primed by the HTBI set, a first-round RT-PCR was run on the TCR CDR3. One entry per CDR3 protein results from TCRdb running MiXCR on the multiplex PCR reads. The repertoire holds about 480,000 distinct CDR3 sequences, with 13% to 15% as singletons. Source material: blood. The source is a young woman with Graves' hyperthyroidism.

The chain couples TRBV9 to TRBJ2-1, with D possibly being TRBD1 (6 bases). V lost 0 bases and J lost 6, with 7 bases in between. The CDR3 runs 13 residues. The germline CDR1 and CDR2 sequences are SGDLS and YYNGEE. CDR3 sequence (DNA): TGTGCCAGCAGCGTAGTGACAGGCAATGAGCAGTTCTTC. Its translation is CASSVVTGNEQFF.

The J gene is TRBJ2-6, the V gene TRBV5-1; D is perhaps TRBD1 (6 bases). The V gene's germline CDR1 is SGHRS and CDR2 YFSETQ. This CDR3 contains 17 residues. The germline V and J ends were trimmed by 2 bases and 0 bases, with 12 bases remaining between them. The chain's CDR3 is CASSLQGMGSGANVLTF. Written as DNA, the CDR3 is TGCGCCAGCAGCTTACAGGGAATGGGCTCTGGGGCCAACGTCCTGACTTTC.

The CDR3 DNA is TGCGCCAGCAGCCTCTCCGGGCTAAGTCAAGAAAAACTGTTTTTT. Its protein is CASSLSGLSQEKLFF. The rearrangement links TRBV5-1 to TRBJ1-4; D gene unclear. This CDR3 is 15 amino acids long. Between the trimmed V and J ends, which lost 4 bases and 8 bases, there was a span of 18 bases. Germline CDR1 and CDR2: SGHRS and YFSETQ.

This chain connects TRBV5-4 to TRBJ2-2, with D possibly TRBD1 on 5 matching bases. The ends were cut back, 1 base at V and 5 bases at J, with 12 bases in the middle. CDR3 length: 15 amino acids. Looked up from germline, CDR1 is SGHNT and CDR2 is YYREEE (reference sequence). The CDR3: CASSLLAGKTGELFF. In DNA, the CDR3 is TGTGCCAGCAGCTTGTTAGCAGGGAAGACCGGGGAGCTGTTTTTT. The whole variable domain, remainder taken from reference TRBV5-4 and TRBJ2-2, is ETGVTQSPTHLIKTRGQQVTLRCSSQSGHNTVSWYQQALGQGPQFIFQYYREEENGRGNFPPRFSGLQFPNYSSELNVNALELDDSALYLCASSLLAGKTGELFFGEGSRLTVL.

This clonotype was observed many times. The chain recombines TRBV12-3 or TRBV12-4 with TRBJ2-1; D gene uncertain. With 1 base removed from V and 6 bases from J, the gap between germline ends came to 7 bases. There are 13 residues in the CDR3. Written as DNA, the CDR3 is TGTGCCAGCAGTTTAGGGCCCGCCAATGAGCAGTTCTTC. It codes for CASSLGPANEQFF.

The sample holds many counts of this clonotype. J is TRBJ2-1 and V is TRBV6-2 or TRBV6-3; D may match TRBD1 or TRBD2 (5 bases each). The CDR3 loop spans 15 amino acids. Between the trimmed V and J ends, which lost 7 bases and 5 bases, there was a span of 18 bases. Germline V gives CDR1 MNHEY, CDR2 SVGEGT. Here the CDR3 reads CASISWGRTNNEQFF. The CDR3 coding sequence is TGTGCCAGCATTTCCTGGGGGAGAACTAACAATGAGCAGTTCTTC.